This TCR beta chain was documented in a study of post-analysis software for immune sequencing data. Researchers reported that TCR beta cDNA libraries carried unique molecular identifiers. Each CDR3 protein is one row after TCRdb ran MiXCR on the PCR reads. The repertoire holds some 450,000 distinct CDR3 sequences, with approximately 46% as singletons. Study-level findings and limits: Five TRBV segments were significantly more frequent in patients than in controls. TRBV5-6, TRBV5-1 and TRBV20-1 were among these segments.

Trimming removed 3 bases at V and 1 base at J, with 10 bases between. The germline V gene has CDR1 SGHTA and CDR2 FQGNSA. The CDR3 loop spans 15 amino acids. The table lists this clonotype with a few counts. Its antigen is not known. Specimen: blood. This clonotype was obtained from a girl between 10 and 17 years old with multiple sclerosis. The V and J genes are TRBV7-2 and TRBJ2-1; a possible D gene is TRBD2 (6 bases). The CDR3 is CASSLDYLSYNEQFF. CDR3 DNA sequence: TGTGCCAGCAGCTTGGACTACCTTTCCTACAATGAGCAGTTCTTC.